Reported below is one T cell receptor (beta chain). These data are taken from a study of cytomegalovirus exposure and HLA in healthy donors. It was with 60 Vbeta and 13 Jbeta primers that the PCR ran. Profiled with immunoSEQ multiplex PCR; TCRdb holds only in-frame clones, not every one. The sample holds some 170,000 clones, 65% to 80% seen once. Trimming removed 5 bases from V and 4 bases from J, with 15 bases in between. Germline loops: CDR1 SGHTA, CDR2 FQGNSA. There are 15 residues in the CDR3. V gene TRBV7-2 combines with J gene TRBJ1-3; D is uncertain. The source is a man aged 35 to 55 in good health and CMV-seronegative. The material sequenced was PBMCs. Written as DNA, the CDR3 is TGTGCCAGCAGCCTCAATTTCGGGTCCGGAAACACCATATATTTT. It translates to CASSLNFGSGNTIYF. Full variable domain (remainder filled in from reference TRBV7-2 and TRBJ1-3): GAGVSQSPSNKVTEKGKDVELRCDPISGHTALYWYRQSLGQGLEFLIYFQGNSAPDKSGLPSDRFSAERTGGSVSTLTIQRTQQEDSAVYLCASSLNFGSGNTIYFGEGSWLTVV.